Shown below are 3 T cell receptor beta chains from a single sample sequenced in a study of blood T cell repertoires in COVID-19. TCRdb's copy holds only in-frame clones and misses some; the assay was immunoSEQ multiplex PCR. The sample has around 50,000 clones, 86% seen once. What was sequenced was peripheral blood. The receptor set was obtained from a woman aged 60-75 years with acute or convalescent COVID-19.

The J gene is TRBJ1-6, the V gene TRBV30; D possibly corresponds to TRBD1 (5 bases). The CDR3 runs 14 residues. V gave up 0 bases and J gave up 6 bases, with 9 bases separating them. CDR1 GTSNPN and CDR2 SVGIG come from the germline V gene (reference sequence). In DNA form, the CDR3 reads TGTGCCTGGAGTGTAAACAGGCCTAATTCACCCCTCCACTTT. Its protein is CAWSVNRPNSPLHF.

DNA for the CDR3: TGTGCCAGCAGTTTCGGCAATCAGCCCCAGCATTTT. This sequence encodes CASSFGNQPQHF. The genes are TRBV28 and TRBJ1-5, with D unresolved. The CDR3 covers 12 residues. Per germline, CDR1 MDHEN and CDR2 SYDVKM. Deletions cut 3 bases from V and 2 bases from J, with 2 bases between. Full variable domain (remainder filled in from reference TRBV28 and TRBJ1-5): DVKVTQSSRYLVKRTGEKVFLECVQDMDHENMFWYRQDPGLGLRLIYFSYDVKMKEKGDIPEGYSVSREKKERFSLILESASTNQTSMYLCASSFGNQPQHFGDGTRLSIL.

V and J are TRBV12-5 and TRBJ2-2; the D gene is possibly TRBD2 (6 bases). Germline CDR1 reads LGHNT; CDR2 reads FRNRAP. Trimming stripped 4 bases from V and 7 bases from J, with 16 bases between. This CDR3 is built from 15 residues. DNA for the CDR3: TGTGCTAGTGGTTCCGGGACTCCTCGTAACGGGGAGCTGTTTTTT. It translates to CASGSGTPRNGELFF.